The clone carrying this T cell receptor beta chain has a handful of counts. Its specificity is unknown. This sample stems from a study of cytomegalovirus exposure and HLA in healthy donors. Overall study findings and caveats: A prior analysis recorded that most TCR beta V segments were productive about 90% or about 30% of the time.

Amplification used 60 Vbeta primers and 13 Jbeta primers. Produced via immunoSEQ multiplex PCR; TCRdb's table is partial and in-frame only. Here the sample spans 95,000 to 150,000 clones, more than 60% being singletons. This receptor was taken from a woman in her forties in good health and CMV-seropositive. The specimen sequenced was PBMCs.

CDR3 coding DNA: TGTGCCAGTAGGCCACTGAGGGTGACCAATTCACCCCTCCACTTT. Translated: CASRPLRVTNSPLHF. The chain combines TRBV19 with TRBJ1-6; D is unclear. V was pared by 6 bases and J by 7 bases, with 16 bases between. In germline, CDR1 is LNHDA, CDR2 SQIVND (reference sequence). CDR3 length: 15 residues.